This TCR beta chain comes out of a study of CD8 T cells in Susac syndrome. Random-hexamer reverse transcription was applied to roughly 0.45 to 1 ug RNA. The method of amplification for TCR beta CDR3 was immunoSEQ multiplex PCR, covering 54 Vbeta and 13 Jbeta. TCRdb processed the immunoSEQ multiplex PCR reads anew with MiXCR; each CDR3 protein has one entry. The sample has 110,000 or so distinct CDR3 sequences, about nine tenths seen once; the top ten hold roughly 0.12%. Per the germline V gene, CDR1 is SGHTA and CDR2 is FQGNSA. The CDR3 runs to 15 residues. Unmatched junction bases numbered 8, after V lost 5 bases and J lost 13 bases. This clonotype was seen just once. Sequencing targeted TCR beta in blood CD8+ and CD4+ T cells. TEMRA cells were FACS-enriched and CD8+ and CD4+ T cells negatively isolated.

The source is a human donor in good health. The gene calls are TRBV7-2 and TRBJ2-1, with 16 bases fitting TRBD2. The sequenced sample was CD8+ T cells from PBMCs. The CDR3 bases are TGTGCCAGCAGCATGGGACTAGCGGGAGGGCCCGGCCAGTTCTTC. Amino acid sequence: CASSMGLAGGPGQFF.